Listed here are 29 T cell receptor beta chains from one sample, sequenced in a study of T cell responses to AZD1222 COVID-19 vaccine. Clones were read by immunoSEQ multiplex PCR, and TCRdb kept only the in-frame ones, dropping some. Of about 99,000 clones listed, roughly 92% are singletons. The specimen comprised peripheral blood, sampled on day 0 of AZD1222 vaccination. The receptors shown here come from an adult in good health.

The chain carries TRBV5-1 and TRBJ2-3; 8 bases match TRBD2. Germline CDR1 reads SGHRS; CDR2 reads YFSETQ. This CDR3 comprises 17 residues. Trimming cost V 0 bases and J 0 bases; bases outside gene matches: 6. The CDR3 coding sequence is TGCGCCAGCAGCTTGGTCAAGCGGGGGTTTAGCACAGATACGCAGTATTTT. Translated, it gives CASSLVKRGFSTDTQYF.

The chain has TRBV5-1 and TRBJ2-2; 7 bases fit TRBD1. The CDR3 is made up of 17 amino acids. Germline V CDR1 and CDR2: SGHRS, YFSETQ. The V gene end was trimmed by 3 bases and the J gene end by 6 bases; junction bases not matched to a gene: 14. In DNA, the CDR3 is TGCGCCAGCAGCTCAAAGGGACAGACCCCAACCGCCGGGGAGCTGTTTTTT. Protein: CASSSKGQTPTAGELFF.

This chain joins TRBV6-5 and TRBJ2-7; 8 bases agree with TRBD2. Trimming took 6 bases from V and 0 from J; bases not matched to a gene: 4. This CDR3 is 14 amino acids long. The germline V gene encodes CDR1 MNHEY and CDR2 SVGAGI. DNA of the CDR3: TGTGCCAGCAGGAGCGGGGGTAGCTCCTACGAGCAGTACTTC. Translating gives CASRSGGSSYEQYF.

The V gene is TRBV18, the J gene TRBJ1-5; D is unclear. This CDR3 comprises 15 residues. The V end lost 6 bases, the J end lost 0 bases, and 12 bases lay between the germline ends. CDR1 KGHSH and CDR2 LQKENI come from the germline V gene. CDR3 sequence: CASSTGLNSNQPQHF. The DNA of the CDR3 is TGTGCCAGCTCCACCGGGCTTAATAGCAATCAGCCCCAGCATTTT.

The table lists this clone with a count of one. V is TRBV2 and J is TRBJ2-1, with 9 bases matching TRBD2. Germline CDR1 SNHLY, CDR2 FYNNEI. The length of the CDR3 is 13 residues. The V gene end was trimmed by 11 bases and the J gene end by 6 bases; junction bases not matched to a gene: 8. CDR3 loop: CAYPTSGGNEQFF. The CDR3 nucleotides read TGTGCCTACCCGACTAGCGGAGGCAATGAGCAGTTCTTC.

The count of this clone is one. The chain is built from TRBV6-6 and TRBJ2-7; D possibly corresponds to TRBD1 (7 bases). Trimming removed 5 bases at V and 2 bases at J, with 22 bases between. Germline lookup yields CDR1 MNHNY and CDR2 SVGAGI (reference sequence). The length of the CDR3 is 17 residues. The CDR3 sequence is CASSPTRGQGGTYEQYF. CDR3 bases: TGTGCCAGCAGTCCAACTAGGGGGCAGGGGGGAACCTACGAGCAGTACTTC.

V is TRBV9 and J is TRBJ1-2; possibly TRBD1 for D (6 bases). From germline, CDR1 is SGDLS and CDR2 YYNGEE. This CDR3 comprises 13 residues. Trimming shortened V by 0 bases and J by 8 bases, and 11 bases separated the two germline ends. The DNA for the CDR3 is TGTGCCAGCAGCGTAGTTGGGGGCGCCGGCTACACCTTC. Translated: CASSVVGGAGYTF.

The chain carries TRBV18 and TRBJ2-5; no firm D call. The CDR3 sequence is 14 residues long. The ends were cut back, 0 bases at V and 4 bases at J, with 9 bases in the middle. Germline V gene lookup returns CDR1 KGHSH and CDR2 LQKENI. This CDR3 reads CASSPPSVLETQYF. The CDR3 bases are TGTGCCAGCTCACCACCGTCAGTGTTAGAGACCCAGTACTTC. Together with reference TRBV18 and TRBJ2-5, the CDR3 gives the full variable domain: NAGVMQNPRHLVRRRGQEARLRCSPMKGHSHVYWYRQLPEEGLKFMVYLQKENIIDESGMPKERFSAEFPKEGPSILRIQQVVRGDSAAYFCASSPPSVLETQYFGPGTRLLVL.

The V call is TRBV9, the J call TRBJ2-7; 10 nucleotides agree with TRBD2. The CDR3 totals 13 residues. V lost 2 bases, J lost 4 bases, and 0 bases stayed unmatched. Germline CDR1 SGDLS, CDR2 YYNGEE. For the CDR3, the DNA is TGTGCCAGCAGCGTGGGACTAGCGTACGAGCAGTACTTC. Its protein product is CASSVGLAYEQYF.

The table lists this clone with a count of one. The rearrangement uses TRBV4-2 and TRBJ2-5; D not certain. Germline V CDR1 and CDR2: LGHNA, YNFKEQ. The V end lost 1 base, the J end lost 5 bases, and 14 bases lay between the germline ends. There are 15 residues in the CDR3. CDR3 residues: CASSQAQRADETQYF. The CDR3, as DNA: TGTGCCAGCAGCCAAGCCCAGCGCGCGGACGAGACCCAGTACTTC.

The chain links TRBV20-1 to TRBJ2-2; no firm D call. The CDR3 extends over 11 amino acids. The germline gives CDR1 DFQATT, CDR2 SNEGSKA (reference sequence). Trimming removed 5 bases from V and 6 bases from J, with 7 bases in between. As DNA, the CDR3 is TGCAGTGCTGGTAGGGCCGGGGAGCTGTTTTTT. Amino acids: CSAGRAGELFF.

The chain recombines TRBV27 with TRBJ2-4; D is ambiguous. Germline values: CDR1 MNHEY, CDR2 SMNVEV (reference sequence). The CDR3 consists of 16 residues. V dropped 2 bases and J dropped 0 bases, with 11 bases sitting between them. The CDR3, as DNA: TGTGCCAGCAGTTTAGAAGCCTCTATAGCCAAAAACATTCAGTACTTC. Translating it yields CASSLEASIAKNIQYF.

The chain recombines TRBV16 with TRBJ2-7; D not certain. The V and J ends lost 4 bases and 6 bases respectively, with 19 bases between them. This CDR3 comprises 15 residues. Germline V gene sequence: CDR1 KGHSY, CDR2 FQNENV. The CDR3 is CASSLQGQDLSEQYF. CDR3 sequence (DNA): TGTGCCAGCAGCCTCCAAGGGCAGGACCTAAGCGAGCAGTACTTC.

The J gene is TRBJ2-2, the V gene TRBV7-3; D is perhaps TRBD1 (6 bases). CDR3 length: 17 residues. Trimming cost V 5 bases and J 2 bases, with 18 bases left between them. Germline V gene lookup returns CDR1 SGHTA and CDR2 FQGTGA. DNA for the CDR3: TGTGCCAGCAGCCCCCCCTTAGGGGGACCAAACACCGGGGAGCTGTTTTTT. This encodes CASSPPLGGPNTGELFF.

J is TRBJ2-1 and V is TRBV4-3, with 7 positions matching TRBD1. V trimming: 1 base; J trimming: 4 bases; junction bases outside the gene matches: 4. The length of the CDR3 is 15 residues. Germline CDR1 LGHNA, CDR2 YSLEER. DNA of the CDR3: TGCGCCAGCAGCCAAGTCGGGACAGAGTACAATGAGCAGTTCTTC. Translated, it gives CASSQVGTEYNEQFF.

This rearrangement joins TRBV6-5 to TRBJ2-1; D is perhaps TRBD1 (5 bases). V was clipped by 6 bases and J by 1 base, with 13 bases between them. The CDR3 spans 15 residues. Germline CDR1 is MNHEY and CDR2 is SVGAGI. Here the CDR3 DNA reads TGTGCCAGCAGGACCCGCAGGGCTTCCTACAATGAGCAGTTCTTC. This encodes CASRTRRASYNEQFF.

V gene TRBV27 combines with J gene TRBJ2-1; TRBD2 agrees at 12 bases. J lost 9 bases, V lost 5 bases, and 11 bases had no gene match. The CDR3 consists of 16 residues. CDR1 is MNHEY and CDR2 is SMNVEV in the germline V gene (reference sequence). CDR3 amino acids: CASSDLAGGPFAEQFF. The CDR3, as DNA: TGTGCCAGCAGTGATCTAGCGGGAGGGCCGTTTGCTGAGCAGTTCTTC.

For the CDR3, the DNA is TGCGCCAGCAGCCAAAAAACGGAGAGCTCCTATAATTCACCCCTCCACTTT. Its translation: CASSQKTESSYNSPLHF. This chain connects TRBV4-1 to TRBJ1-6; D remains ambiguous. The CDR3 totals 17 residues. CDR1 and CDR2 (germline): MGHRA, YSYEKL. V was shortened by 2 bases and J by 0 bases, with 11 bases between the two germline ends.

CDR3 region: CASSSGRGENGNEQFF. CDR3 DNA sequence: TGTGCCAGCAGCTCAGGCCGGGGGGAAAACGGCAATGAGCAGTTCTTC. The chain couples TRBV7-2 to TRBJ2-1, with TRBD2 matching over 7 bases. Germline V gives CDR1 SGHTA, CDR2 FQGNSA. The CDR3 contains 16 residues. Unmatched junction bases numbered 12, after V lost 4 bases and J lost 6 bases. Variable domain in full (rest from reference TRBV7-2 and TRBJ2-1): GAGVSQSPSNKVTEKGKDVELRCDPISGHTALYWYRQSLGQGLEFLIYFQGNSAPDKSGLPSDRFSAERTGGSVSTLTIQRTQQEDSAVYLCASSSGRGENGNEQFFGPGTRLTVL.

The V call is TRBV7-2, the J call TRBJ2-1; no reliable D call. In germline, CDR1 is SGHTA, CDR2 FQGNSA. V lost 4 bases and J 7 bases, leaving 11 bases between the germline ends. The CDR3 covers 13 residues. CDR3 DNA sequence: TGTGCCAGCAGCTCAGCTCACCGTAATGAGCAGTTCTTC. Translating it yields CASSSAHRNEQFF.

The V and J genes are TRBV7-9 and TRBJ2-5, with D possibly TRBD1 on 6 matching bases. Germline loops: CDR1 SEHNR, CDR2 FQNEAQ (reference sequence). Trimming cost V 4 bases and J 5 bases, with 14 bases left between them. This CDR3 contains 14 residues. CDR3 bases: TGTGCCAGCAGCTCCACAGGGTCGGGGGAGACCCAGTACTTC. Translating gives CASSSTGSGETQYF.

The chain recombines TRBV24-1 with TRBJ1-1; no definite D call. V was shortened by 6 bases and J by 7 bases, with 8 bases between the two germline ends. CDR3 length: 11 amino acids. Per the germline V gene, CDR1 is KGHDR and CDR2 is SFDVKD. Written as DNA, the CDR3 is TGTGCCACCAGTTGGCAGGATGAAGCTTTCTTT. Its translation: CATSWQDEAFF.

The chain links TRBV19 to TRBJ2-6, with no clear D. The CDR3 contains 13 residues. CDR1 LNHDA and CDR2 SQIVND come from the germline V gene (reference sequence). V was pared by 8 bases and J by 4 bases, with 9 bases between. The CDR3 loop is CASQSGGANVLTF. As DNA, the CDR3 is TGTGCCAGTCAGTCGGGCGGGGCCAACGTCCTGACTTTC.

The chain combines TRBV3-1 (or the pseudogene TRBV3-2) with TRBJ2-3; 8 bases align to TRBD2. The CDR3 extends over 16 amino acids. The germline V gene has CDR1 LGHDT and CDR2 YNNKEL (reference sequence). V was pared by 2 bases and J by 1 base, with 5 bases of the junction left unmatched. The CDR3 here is CASSQIAGFGTDTQYF. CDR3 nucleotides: TGTGCCAGCAGCCAAATAGCGGGGTTTGGCACAGATACGCAGTATTTT.

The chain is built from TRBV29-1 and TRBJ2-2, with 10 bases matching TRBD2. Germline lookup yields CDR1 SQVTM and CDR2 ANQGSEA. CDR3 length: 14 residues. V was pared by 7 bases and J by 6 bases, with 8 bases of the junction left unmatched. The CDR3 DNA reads TGCAGCGGTACCCTAGCGGGAGAGGCCGGGGAGCTGTTTTTT. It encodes CSGTLAGEAGELFF.

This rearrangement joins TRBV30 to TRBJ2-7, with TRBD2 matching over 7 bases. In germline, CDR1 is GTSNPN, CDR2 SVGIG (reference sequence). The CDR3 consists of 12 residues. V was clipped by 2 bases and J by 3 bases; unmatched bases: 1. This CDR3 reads CAWSPGGYEQYF. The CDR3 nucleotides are TGTGCCTGGAGTCCGGGGGGCTACGAGCAGTACTTC.

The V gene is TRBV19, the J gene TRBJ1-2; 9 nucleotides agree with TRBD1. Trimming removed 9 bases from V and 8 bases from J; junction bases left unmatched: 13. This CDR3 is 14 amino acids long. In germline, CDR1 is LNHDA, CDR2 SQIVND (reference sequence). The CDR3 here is CASLREGTGSGYTF. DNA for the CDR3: TGTGCCAGCCTCAGGGAGGGGACAGGGTCGGGCTACACCTTC.

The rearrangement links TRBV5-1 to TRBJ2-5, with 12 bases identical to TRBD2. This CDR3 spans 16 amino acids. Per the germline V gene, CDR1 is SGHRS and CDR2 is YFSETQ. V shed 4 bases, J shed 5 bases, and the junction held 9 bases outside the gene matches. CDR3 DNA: TGCGCCAGCAGCACCGGACTAGCGGGATTTCGGGAGACCCAGTACTTC. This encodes CASSTGLAGFRETQYF. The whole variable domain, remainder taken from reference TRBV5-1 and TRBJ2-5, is KAGVTQTPRYLIKTRGQQVTLSCSPISGHRSVSWYQQTPGQGLQFLFEYFSETQRNKGNFPGRFSGRQFSNSRSEMNVSTLELGDSALYLCASSTGLAGFRETQYFGPGTRLLVL.

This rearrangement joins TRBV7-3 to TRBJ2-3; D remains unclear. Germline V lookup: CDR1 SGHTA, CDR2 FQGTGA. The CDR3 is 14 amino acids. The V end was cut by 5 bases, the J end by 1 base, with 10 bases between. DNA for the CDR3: TGTGCCAGCAGCCCCCGGGCGGGCACAGATACGCAGTATTTT. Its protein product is CASSPRAGTDTQYF.